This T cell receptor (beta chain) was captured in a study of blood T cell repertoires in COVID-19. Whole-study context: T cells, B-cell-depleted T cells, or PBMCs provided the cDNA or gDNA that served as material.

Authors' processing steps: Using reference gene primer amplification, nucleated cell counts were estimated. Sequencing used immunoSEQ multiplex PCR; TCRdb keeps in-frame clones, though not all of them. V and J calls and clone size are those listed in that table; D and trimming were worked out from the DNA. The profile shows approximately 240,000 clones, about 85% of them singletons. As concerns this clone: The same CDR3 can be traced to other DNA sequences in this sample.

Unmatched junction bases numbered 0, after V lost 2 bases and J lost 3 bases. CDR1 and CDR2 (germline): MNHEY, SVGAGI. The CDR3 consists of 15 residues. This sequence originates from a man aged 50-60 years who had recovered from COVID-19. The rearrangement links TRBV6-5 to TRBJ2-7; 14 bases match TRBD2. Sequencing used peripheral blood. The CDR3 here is CASSYGTSGSYEQYF. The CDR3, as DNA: TGTGCCAGCAGTTACGGGACTAGCGGGAGCTACGAGCAGTACTTC.